Listed below are T cell receptor beta chains from one sample, sequenced in a study of blood T cell repertoires in COVID-19. Libraries were prepared by immunoSEQ multiplex PCR; TCRdb keeps only in-frame clonotypes and omits some of them. Among around 150,000 clones listed, roughly nine tenths were seen once. Sequencing used peripheral blood. Receptors were obtained from a man aged 55 to 70 with acute or convalescent COVID-19. Each CDR3 is given with its conserved first and last residue. The D gene is left open where the match is weak. Rows give clone size only sometimes, using once, few, many, or a class for an expanded clone.

>-|TRBJ1-6|TRBV19|-
CASSITGVVAVNSPLHF
TGTGCCAGTAGTATTACGGGAGTGGTGGCGGTGAATTCACCCCTCCACTTT
>-|TRBJ2-3|TRBV7-8|TRBD2
CASSTERGSTDTQYF
TGTGCCAGCAGCACAGAGCGGGGTAGCACAGATACGCAGTATTTT
>once|TRBJ1-2|TRBV19|-
CASSPSTGNKIYGYTF
TGTGCCAGTAGTCCCTCAACAGGGAACAAGATCTATGGCTACACCTTC
>-|TRBJ2-5|TRBV7-2|TRBD2
CASSPRGLANQETQYF
TGTGCCAGCAGCCCAAGGGGACTAGCAAACCAAGAGACCCAGTACTTC
>-|TRBJ1-5|TRBV18|TRBD1
CAGIRTGGPYSNQPQHF
TGTGCCGGAATTAGGACAGGGGGCCCTTATAGCAATCAGCCCCAGCATTTT
>-|TRBJ2-5|TRBV9|TRBD2
CASSVRASGGSETQYF
TGTGCCAGCAGCGTAAGGGCTAGCGGGGGGAGTGAGACCCAGTACTTC
>-|TRBJ2-7|TRBV6-2/TRBV6-3|TRBD1
CASSWGQGAYEQYF
TGTGCCAGCAGTTGGGGACAGGGTGCCTACGAGCAGTACTTC
>-|TRBJ1-1|TRBV3-1/TRBV3-2|-
CASSRTTNTEAFF
TGTGCCAGCAGCCGGACAACGAACACTGAAGCTTTCTTT
>-|TRBJ2-3|TRBV25-1|TRBD2
CASSDGTGGNTDTQYF
TGTGCCAGCAGTGATGGGACGGGGGGGAACACAGATACGCAGTATTTT
>-|TRBJ1-4|TRBV7-6|TRBD1
CASSPEGQTSEKLFF
TGTGCCAGCAGTCCAGAGGGACAGACCAGCGAAAAACTGTTTTTT
>-|TRBJ2-3|TRBV11-2|TRBD2
CASRLWRRGGTDTQYF
TGTGCCAGCAGACTCTGGAGGCGGGGGGGCACAGATACGCAGTATTTT
>-|TRBJ1-6|TRBV30|TRBD1
CAWSPDRGTSNSPLHF
TGTGCCTGGAGTCCGGACAGGGGGACGAGTAATTCACCCCTCCACTTT
>-|TRBJ2-3|TRBV5-6|TRBD2
CASSPTTSGGRSDTQYF
TGTGCCAGCAGCCCTACGACTAGCGGGGGGCGTTCAGATACGCAGTATTTT
>-|TRBJ1-2|TRBV2|TRBD1
CASSEAGQGGFYGYTF
TGTGCCAGCAGTGAAGCGGGACAGGGGGGCTTCTATGGCTACACCTTC
>-|TRBJ1-5|TRBV27|-
CASSTGIKQPQHF
TGTGCCAGCAGTACAGGGATTAAACAGCCCCAGCATTTT
>-|TRBJ2-3|TRBV12-2|-
CASRFRGGPDTQYF
TGTGCAAGTCGCTTCCGGGGGGGCCCAGATACGCAGTATTTT
>-|TRBJ1-1|TRBV2|TRBD1
CASRTTGGGTEAFF
TGTGCCAGCAGAACGACAGGGGGCGGCACTGAAGCTTTCTTT
>-|TRBJ1-6|TRBV7-9|TRBD1
CASSPNGGQGTLHF
TGTGCCAGCAGCCCAAACGGGGGACAGGGGACCCTCCACTTT
>-|TRBJ2-1|TRBV19|TRBD2
CASSKRPSGGAIESYNEQFF
TGTGCCAGTAGTAAGAGGCCTAGCGGGGGGGCCATTGAATCCTACAATGAGCAGTTCTTC
>-|TRBJ1-6|TRBV11-1|-
CASSYPGMAPLHF
TGTGCCAGCAGCTATCCAGGGATGGCACCCCTCCACTTT
>-|TRBJ2-6|TRBV6-2/TRBV6-3|TRBD1
CASSYDRGAGANVLTF
TGTGCCAGCAGTTACGACAGGGGGGCTGGGGCCAACGTCCTGACTTTC
>-|TRBJ1-1|TRBV18|-
CASSAQGGMNTEAFF
TGTGCCAGCTCAGCTCAGGGCGGGATGAACACTGAAGCTTTCTTT
>-|TRBJ2-1|TRBV5-1|TRBD2
CASSRGLADYNEQFF
TGCGCCAGCAGCAGGGGACTAGCGGACTACAATGAGCAGTTCTTC
>-|TRBJ1-5|TRBV7-9|TRBD1
CASSLQGDQPQHF
TGTGCCAGCAGCTTACAGGGGGATCAGCCCCAGCATTTT
>-|TRBJ1-5|TRBV27|-
CASSSDGDQPQHF
TGTGCCAGCAGTTCAGACGGGGATCAGCCCCAGCATTTT
>-|TRBJ2-3|TRBV3-1/TRBV3-2|TRBD2
CASSHSHLTSGGAADTDTQYF
TGTGCCAGCAGCCACTCTCACCTGACTAGCGGGGGGGCCGCGGACACAGATACGCAGTATTTT
>-|TRBJ1-4|TRBV6-5|TRBD1
CASSYGDRGNEKLFF
TGTGCCAGCAGTTACGGGGACAGGGGTAATGAAAAACTGTTTTTT
>-|TRBJ1-5|TRBV6-2/TRBV6-3|TRBD1
CASSPTGGNQPQHF
TGTGCCAGCAGTCCGACAGGGGGAAATCAGCCCCAGCATTTT
>-|TRBJ2-1|TRBV6-5|-
CASRIGGGAPVEQFF
TGTGCCAGCAGAATTGGCGGGGGCGCCCCCGTTGAGCAGTTCTTC
>-|TRBJ2-7|TRBV6-4|-
CASSRQGRGYEQYF
TGTGCCAGCAGTCGGCAGGGAAGGGGCTACGAGCAGTACTTC
>-|TRBJ1-2|TRBV10-3|-
CAISESAGYGYTF
TGTGCCATCAGTGAGTCGGCAGGCTATGGCTACACCTTC
>-|TRBJ2-1|TRBV27|-
CASSLLSSYNEQFF
TGTGCCAGCAGTCTCCTAAGCTCCTACAATGAGCAGTTCTTC
>-|TRBJ1-1|TRBV5-5|-
CASSSWEGRYTEAFF
TGTGCCAGCAGCTCTTGGGAGGGAAGATACACTGAAGCTTTCTTT
>-|TRBJ1-1|TRBV7-9|-
CASSLDKGGAFF
TGTGCCAGCAGCTTGGACAAAGGAGGGGCTTTCTTT
>many|TRBJ1-1|TRBV19|TRBD1
CASTRTGTTEAFF
TGTGCCAGTACCCGGACAGGGACCACTGAAGCTTTCTTT
>-|TRBJ1-2|TRBV6-5|-
CASSKGDRYGYTF
TGTGCCAGCTCGAAGGGAGACCGCTATGGCTACACCTTC
>-|TRBJ1-5|TRBV30|-
CAWSVSDSNQPQHF
TGTGCCTGGAGTGTAAGCGATAGCAATCAGCCCCAGCATTTT
>once|TRBJ1-2|TRBV5-6|TRBD1
CASSSQRGLYGYTF
TGTGCCAGCAGCTCCCAGAGGGGGCTCTATGGCTACACCTTC
>-|TRBJ1-3|TRBV9|-
CASIGRGVPSGNTIYF
TGTGCCAGCATAGGACGGGGGGTGCCCTCTGGAAACACCATATATTTT
>-|TRBJ2-1|TRBV4-2|-
CASSQVGVTEQFF
TGTGCCAGCAGCCAAGTCGGGGTAACTGAGCAGTTCTTC
>once|TRBJ2-7|TRBV6-6|TRBD2
CASSPSGASYEQYF
TGTGCCAGCAGTCCCAGCGGGGCCTCCTACGAGCAGTACTTC
>-|TRBJ2-3|TRBV27|TRBD2
CASSKIAGISTDTQYF
TGTGCCAGCAGTAAAATAGCGGGGATAAGCACAGATACGCAGTATTTT
>-|TRBJ2-3|TRBV7-3|-
CASSPGGVTDTQYF
TGTGCCAGCAGCCCCGGCGGGGTGACAGATACGCAGTATTTT
>few|TRBJ1-2|TRBV6-2/TRBV6-3|TRBD1
CASSYKGARNYGYTF
TGTGCCAGCAGTTACAAGGGGGCGCGAAACTATGGCTACACCTTC
>once|TRBJ1-3|TRBV30|-
CAYLDRSRGNTIYF
TGTGCCTACCTCGACAGGAGCAGAGGAAACACCATATATTTT
>-|TRBJ1-2|TRBV7-7|TRBD1
CASSFGTGASRYYGYTF
TGTGCTAGCAGCTTTGGGACAGGGGCTTCAAGGTACTATGGCTACACCTTC
>-|TRBJ1-4|TRBV7-8|-
CASSYIRRGPKYKREKLFF
TGTGCCAGCAGCTATATCAGAAGGGGCCCGAAATACAAAAGGGAAAAACTGTTTTTT
>-|TRBJ2-1|TRBV14|TRBD2
CATSGAGASYNEQFF
TGTGCCACCTCCGGAGCGGGGGCTTCCTACAATGAGCAGTTCTTC
>-|TRBJ1-5|TRBV5-5|-
CASSLAPGGTGFQPQHF
TGTGCCAGCAGCTTGGCTCCCGGGGGTACGGGGTTTCAGCCCCAGCATTTT
>many|TRBJ1-6|TRBV25-1|-
CASSERGRGSPLHF
TGTGCCAGCAGTGAAAGAGGCAGGGGATCACCCCTCCACTTT
>-|TRBJ2-1|TRBV7-9|TRBD2
CASSPWTSGGAPGRKEQFF
TGTGCCAGCAGCCCTTGGACTAGCGGGGGGGCCCCCGGCCGAAAAGAGCAGTTCTTC
>-|TRBJ1-3|TRBV6-6|TRBD1
CASSDRTGGRNTIYF
TGTGCCAGCAGTGACCGGACAGGGGGCCGAAACACCATATATTTT
>-|TRBJ1-5|TRBV6-1|-
CASTRSGGNQPQHF
TGTGCCAGCACCCGGTCGGGGGGCAATCAGCCCCAGCATTTT
>-|TRBJ2-6|TRBV30|TRBD2
CAWSALAGGPGANVLTF
TGTGCCTGGAGTGCACTAGCGGGGGGGCCTGGGGCCAACGTCCTGACTTTC
>-|TRBJ1-1|TRBV3-1/TRBV3-2|TRBD1
CASSQGLLGQANTEAFF
TGTGCCAGCAGCCAAGGATTATTAGGACAGGCGAACACTGAAGCTTTCTTT